A single sample is the source of the 28 T cell receptor beta chains below, sequenced in a study of blood T cell repertoires in COVID-19. Here immunoSEQ multiplex PCR was the method, and the copy in TCRdb shows in-frame clones only, minus some. The sample contains about 59,000 clones, roughly 89% of which appear only once. Sequencing was performed on peripheral blood. Source of these receptors: a human donor in a cohort sampled during active COVID-19.

The chain employs TRBV6-5 and TRBJ1-1; D is unclear. The CDR3 loop spans 15 amino acids. CDR1 and CDR2 (germline): MNHEY, SVGAGI. V was shortened by 5 bases and J by 4 bases, with 17 bases between the two germline ends. The CDR3 DNA sequence: TGTGCCAGCAGTAACTACCACCGGGATCTCACTGAAGCTTTCTTT. Translated, it gives CASSNYHRDLTEAFF.

This chain joins TRBV10-3 and TRBJ1-1; D is possibly TRBD1 (5 bases). CDR3 size: 14 residues. Germline CDR1 ENHRY, CDR2 SYGVKD. V was trimmed by 2 bases and J by 4 bases, leaving 11 bases between them. CDR3 loop: CAISEVRELTEAFF. The CDR3 coding sequence is TGTGCCATCAGTGAGGTCAGGGAACTCACTGAAGCTTTCTTT.

For the CDR3, the DNA is TGTGCCAGCAGCTTCGTAGATGGGCCAGAGCAGTTCTTC. It encodes CASSFVDGPEQFF. The chain employs TRBV7-3 and TRBJ2-1; D ambiguous. The germline V gene has CDR1 SGHTA and CDR2 FQGTGA. The CDR3 is 13 amino acids. V gave up 3 bases and J gave up 10 bases, with 13 bases separating them.

This clone was recorded only once. V gene TRBV7-6 combines with J gene TRBJ1-4, with TRBD1 identical over 7 bases. Germline CDR1 and CDR2: SGHVS and FNYEAQ. Trimming removed 5 bases from V and 1 base from J; junction bases left unmatched: 7. The CDR3 consists of 16 residues. This chain's CDR3 is CASSRQGEVTNEKLFF. CDR3 nucleotide sequence: TGTGCCAGCAGCCGACAGGGAGAAGTAACTAATGAAAAACTGTTTTTT.

The chain links TRBV27 to TRBJ1-1; 7 bases agree with TRBD1. Germline V gene data show CDR1 as MNHEY and CDR2 as SMNVEV (reference sequence). V shed 5 bases and J 10 bases; nucleotides not matched to a gene: 10. The length of the CDR3 is 13 residues. CDR3 protein: CASSLLQGSGAFF. The CDR3 nucleotides are TGTGCCAGCAGTCTTCTACAGGGGTCGGGAGCTTTCTTT.

Only a few counts were recorded for this clone. This chain links TRBV5-4 with TRBJ2-7, with 7 bases aligning to TRBD2. Germline-derived CDR1 and CDR2 are SGHNT and YYREEE (reference sequence). V was pared by 2 bases and J by 5 bases, with 4 bases of the junction left unmatched. This CDR3 spans 13 amino acids. The CDR3 nucleotides read TGTGCCAGCAGCTTAGGACTAGTCAACGAGCAGTACTTC. Translating it yields CASSLGLVNEQYF.

The chain carries TRBV7-8 and TRBJ2-7, with 7 positions matching TRBD2. V lost 6 bases, J lost 2 bases, and 4 bases stayed unmatched. Germline CDR1 reads SGHVS; CDR2 reads FQNEAQ. The CDR3 has 13 amino acids. The CDR3 sequence is CASSYLAAYEQYF. CDR3 coding DNA: TGTGCCAGCAGTTACCTAGCGGCCTACGAGCAGTACTTC.

CDR3 nucleotide sequence: TGTGCCAGCAGCCTCCAAGTGGGGGCTGGCTATGGCTACACCTTC. Encoded protein: CASSLQVGAGYGYTF. The chain combines TRBV5-4 with TRBJ1-2; D is possibly TRBD1 (6 bases). This CDR3 spans 15 amino acids. The germline V gene encodes CDR1 SGHNT and CDR2 YYREEE (reference sequence). V was trimmed by 4 bases and J by 4 bases, leaving 17 bases between them. Filled out from reference TRBV5-4 and TRBJ1-2, the complete variable domain reads ETGVTQSPTHLIKTRGQQVTLRCSSQSGHNTVSWYQQALGQGPQFIFQYYREEENGRGNFPPRFSGLQFPNYSSELNVNALELDDSALYLCASSLQVGAGYGYTFGSGTRLTVV.

This clone was seen only a few times. The chain recombines TRBV19 with TRBJ1-1; D ambiguous. V was trimmed by 1 base and J by 6 bases, leaving 6 bases between them. The CDR3 contains 12 residues. Per the germline V gene, CDR1 is LNHDA and CDR2 is SQIVND (reference sequence). CDR3 nucleotide sequence: TGTGCCAGTAGTATAGGACTCGCTGAAGCTTTCTTT. This encodes CASSIGLAEAFF.

The V call is TRBV11-3, the J call TRBJ1-1; a weak D match, TRBD1 (5 bases). CDR3 length equals 14 residues. Trimming took 1 base from V and 4 from J, leaving 10 bases between them. Looked up from germline, CDR1 is SGHNT and CDR2 is YENEEA. CDR3 nucleotide sequence: TGTGCCAGCAGCTTAGGGGGGGGGACCACTGAAGCTTTCTTT. Encoded protein: CASSLGGGTTEAFF.

The chain has TRBV7-9 and TRBJ1-5; 8 bases align to TRBD1. This CDR3 region has 13 residues. Germline CDR1 reads SEHNR; CDR2 reads FQNEAQ (reference sequence). The trim removed 4 bases at V and 9 bases at J, leaving 5 bases unmatched. The CDR3 DNA is TGTGCCAGCAGCTCGACAGGGGTTCCGCCCCAGCATTTT. It translates to CASSSTGVPPQHF.

This chain connects TRBV14 to TRBJ2-6; no reliable D call. The CDR3 extends over 14 amino acids. Trimming took off 0 bases at V and 9 bases at J, with 9 bases between the two ends. CDR1 SGHDN and CDR2 FVKESK come from the germline V gene. The CDR3 DNA reads as TGTGCCAGCAGCCAAGAACCGGTGGTCAACGTCCTGACTTTC. Protein product: CASSQEPVVNVLTF.

The rearrangement uses TRBV5-1 and TRBJ2-3, with TRBD2 identical over 11 bases. With V trimmed by 1 base and J by 0 bases, 7 bases remained unmatched. The length of the CDR3 is 18 residues. Germline V lookup: CDR1 SGHRS, CDR2 YFSETQ. The CDR3 sequence is CASSLSLAGGLSTDTQYF. As DNA, the CDR3 is TGCGCCAGCAGCTTGAGTCTAGCGGGGGGTCTAAGCACAGATACGCAGTATTTT.

The chain has TRBV7-2 and TRBJ1-5, with a possible D match to TRBD1 (6 bases). V lost 5 bases and J lost 1, with 15 bases in between. There are 16 residues in the CDR3. Germline CDR1 is SGHTA and CDR2 is FQGNSA. Here the CDR3 reads CASSQVQGASNQPQHF. CDR3 DNA sequence: TGTGCCAGCAGCCAAGTACAGGGCGCAAGCAATCAGCCCCAGCATTTT.

This rearrangement joins TRBV6-6 to TRBJ2-7; TRBD2 aligns across 11 bases. Germline loops: CDR1 MNHNY, CDR2 SVGAGI (reference sequence). The ends lost 7 bases at V and 7 bases at J; junction bases unmatched: 15. This CDR3 has 16 residues. The CDR3 loop reads CASTGFSGREGREQYF. The CDR3 coding sequence is TGTGCCAGCACTGGATTTAGCGGGAGGGAGGGGAGGGAGCAGTACTTC.

The CDR3 sequence is CATSGQGASSYEQYF. As DNA, the CDR3 is TGTGCCACCAGTGGACAGGGGGCGAGCTCCTACGAGCAGTACTTC. This chain joins TRBV24-1 and TRBJ2-7; TRBD1 matches 10 bases. The V gene's germline CDR1 is KGHDR and CDR2 SFDVKD. The CDR3 runs to 15 residues. Trimming at V came to 5 bases and at J to 0 bases, leaving 3 bases not matched to a gene.

This rearrangement joins TRBV7-6 to TRBJ2-3, with 14 nucleotides matching TRBD2. Germline CDR1 is SGHVS and CDR2 is FNYEAQ. With V trimmed by 4 bases and J by 6 bases, 6 bases remained unmatched. The CDR3 is 16 residues long. CDR3 in amino acids: CASSSGLAGEGDTQYF. The CDR3 region has the DNA TGTGCCAGCAGCTCGGGACTAGCGGGGGAAGGGGATACGCAGTATTTT. Looking up the rest from reference TRBV7-6 and TRBJ2-3 gives the full variable domain: GAGVSQSPRYKVTKRGQDVALRCDPISGHVSLYWYRQALGQGPEFLTYFNYEAQQDKSGLPNDRFSAERPEGSISTLTIQRTEQRDSAMYRCASSSGLAGEGDTQYFGPGTRLTVL.

V gene TRBV7-8 combines with J gene TRBJ2-3; D is unclear. The length of the CDR3 is 14 residues. Germline V gene lookup returns CDR1 SGHVS and CDR2 FQNEAQ. V lost 0 bases and J lost 2, with 6 bases in between. DNA of the CDR3: TGTGCCAGCAGCTTAGCGCACATCACAGATACGCAGTATTTT. It is translated as CASSLAHITDTQYF. Full variable domain (outside the CDR3, taken from reference TRBV7-8 and TRBJ2-3): GAGVSQSPRYKVAKRGQDVALRCDPISGHVSLFWYQQALGQGPEFLTYFQNEAQLDKSGLPSDRFFAERPEGSVSTLKIQRTQQEDSAVYLCASSLAHITDTQYFGPGTRLTVL.

V is TRBV14 and J is TRBJ2-5; the D is unclear. Trimming stripped 1 base from V and 7 bases from J, with 13 bases between. Germline loops: CDR1 SGHDN, CDR2 FVKESK. The CDR3 is made up of 14 amino acids. Written as DNA, the CDR3 is TGTGCCAGCAGCCAAGTGTCTCCCGGGTGGACCCAGTACTTC. Translation: CASSQVSPGWTQYF.

The rearrangement links TRBV10-3 to TRBJ2-3; D may be TRBD2 (6 bases). The germline V gene encodes CDR1 ENHRY and CDR2 SYGVKD. V was clipped by 3 bases and J by 0 bases, with 10 bases between them. The CDR3 is 15 residues long. The CDR3 loop is CAISDSGTSTDTQYF. The CDR3 DNA follows: TGTGCCATCAGTGATAGCGGAACTAGCACAGATACGCAGTATTTT.

The chain couples TRBV10-1 to TRBJ2-1; tentative D call: TRBD1 (7 bases). The CDR3 loop spans 16 amino acids. Looked up from germline, CDR1 is WNHNN and CDR2 is SYGVQD (reference sequence). V was clipped by 2 bases and J by 4 bases, with 15 bases between them. The DNA of the CDR3 is TGCGCCAGCAGTGAGACTGGAGGGGGCGCTTACAATGAGCAGTTCTTC. Its translation is CASSETGGGAYNEQFF.

The rearrangement joins TRBV2 to TRBJ2-5; D perhaps matches TRBD2 (5 bases). V dropped 7 bases and J dropped 5 bases, with 14 bases sitting between them. Germline CDR1 is SNHLY and CDR2 is FYNNEI. The CDR3 is 13 residues long. The CDR3 region has the DNA TGTGCCAGCAAGGCGGGTAGTGTCGAGACCCAGTACTTC. Amino acid sequence: CASKAGSVETQYF.

A note on this clone: Sequence at one end of the junction differs from germline and may be a read error. The chain carries TRBV5-1 and TRBJ1-1; possible D gene TRBD1, 5 bases. Germline CDR1 is SGHRS and CDR2 is YFSETQ. CDR3 length equals 15 residues. The CDR3 region has the DNA TGCGCCAGCAGCTTGTTCGGGGAGGGGAACGCTGAAGCTTTCTTT. This translates into CASSLFGEGNAEAFF.

The chain joins TRBV4-3 to TRBJ1-6; D not certain. The CDR3 runs 16 residues. The germline V and J ends were trimmed by 2 bases and 7 bases, with 15 bases remaining between them. Per germline, CDR1 LGHNA and CDR2 YSLEER. The CDR3 region is CASSQRGGSRNSPLHF. CDR3 nucleotide sequence: TGCGCCAGCAGCCAAAGAGGCGGGTCAAGGAATTCACCCCTCCACTTT.

The chain carries TRBV15 and TRBJ2-5; TRBD2 might be the D (5 bases). With 0 bases removed from V and 2 bases from J, the gap between germline ends came to 10 bases. The CDR3 sequence is 15 residues long. The germline V gene has CDR1 LNHNV and CDR2 YYDKDF (reference sequence). CDR3 bases: TGTGCCACCAGCAGAGAGGTAACTAGACAAGAGACCCAGTACTTC. It is translated as CATSREVTRQETQYF.

This chain connects TRBV19 to TRBJ2-2, with 7 bases identical to TRBD2. With 8 bases clipped from V and 5 bases from J, the junction kept 11 bases outside the gene matches. The CDR3 is made up of 15 amino acids. The germline CDR1 and CDR2 sequences are LNHDA and SQIVND (reference sequence). The chain's CDR3 is CASFFGGSGTGELFF. In DNA, the CDR3 is TGTGCCAGTTTTTTCGGCGGGAGCGGTACCGGGGAGCTGTTTTTT.

The chain uses TRBV6-5 and TRBJ1-2, with 7 bases aligning to TRBD1. Per germline, CDR1 MNHEY and CDR2 SVGAGI. The CDR3 spans 15 residues. V gave up 4 bases and J gave up 0 bases; unmatched junction bases: 5. The CDR3 bases are TGTGCCAGCAGTTTACTACAGGGGTCTAACTATGGCTACACCTTC. It specifies CASSLLQGSNYGYTF.

This chain connects TRBV7-9 to TRBJ2-3; a possible D gene is TRBD1 (8 bases). The CDR3 runs 16 residues. V was cut by 0 bases and J by 1 base, with 11 bases left in between. Germline V gene lookup returns CDR1 SEHNR and CDR2 FQNEAQ (reference sequence). The CDR3 DNA follows: TGTGCCAGCAGCTTAGCAGCGGGACAGGGCACAGATACGCAGTATTTT. Translating gives CASSLAAGQGTDTQYF.